Here is one TCR beta chain with its context. This sample is drawn from a study of blood T cell repertoires in COVID-19. Method: immunoSEQ multiplex PCR; TCRdb's copy keeps in-frame clones and lacks some. The profile covers 150,000 to 200,000 clones, with 60% to 85% appearing a single time and around 7.9% taken by the ten largest. This receptor was obtained from a woman aged 50 to 65 with active or convalescent COVID-19. The material sequenced was peripheral blood.

The CDR3 DNA reads as TGTGCCACGGGGACCTATAATTCACCCCTCCACTTT. This encodes CATGTYNSPLHF. The genes are TRBV27 and TRBJ1-6; D gene uncertain. The germline V gene encodes CDR1 MNHEY and CDR2 SMNVEV (reference sequence). This CDR3 contains 12 residues. Trimming shortened V by 10 bases and J by 2 bases, and 6 bases separated the two germline ends.